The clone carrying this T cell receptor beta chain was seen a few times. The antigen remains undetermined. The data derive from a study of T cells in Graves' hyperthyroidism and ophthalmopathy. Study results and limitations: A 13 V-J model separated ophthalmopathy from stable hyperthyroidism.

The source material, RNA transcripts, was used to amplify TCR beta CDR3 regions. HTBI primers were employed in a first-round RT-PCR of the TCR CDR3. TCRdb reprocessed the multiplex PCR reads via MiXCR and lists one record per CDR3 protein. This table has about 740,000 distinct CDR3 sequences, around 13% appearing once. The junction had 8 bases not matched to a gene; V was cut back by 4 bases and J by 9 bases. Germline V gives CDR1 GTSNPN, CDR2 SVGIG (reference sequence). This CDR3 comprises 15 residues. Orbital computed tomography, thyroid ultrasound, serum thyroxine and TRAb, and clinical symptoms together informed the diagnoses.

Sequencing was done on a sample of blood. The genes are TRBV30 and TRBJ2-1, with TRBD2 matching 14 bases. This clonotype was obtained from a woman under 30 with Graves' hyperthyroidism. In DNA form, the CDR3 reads TGTGCCTGGACGAACGGACTAGCGGGAGGCATTGAGCAGTTCTTC. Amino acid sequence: CAWTNGLAGGIEQFF.